This is a list of T cell receptor beta chains from one sample in a study of T-cell memory formation after mild COVID-19. TCRdb ran MiXCR on the 5' RACE reads and lists one entry per CDR3 protein. The table shows 300,000 to 400,000 distinct CDR3 sequences, with around 30% occurring only once. Input material: PBMCs or a T cell subset sorted from them (not recorded which). The receptors stem from an adult woman who had mild COVID-19 (a few samples of this study predate the infection). Cell type and time point are not known. The CDR3 runs from the conserved cysteine through the conserved F or W. Fields, in order: J gene, V gene, CDR3 protein.

J: TRBJ2-7
V: TRBV7-9
CDR3: CASSSLSGSGYEQYF

J: TRBJ1-3
V: TRBV19
CDR3: CASSIAGSSGNTIYF

J: TRBJ2-1
V: TRBV21-1
CDR3: CASSKGLGQGVIQEQFF

J: TRBJ2-1
V: TRBV12-3/TRBV12-4
CDR3: CASSSLDEQFF

J: TRBJ2-1
V: TRBV5-6
CDR3: CASSLIQSPYNEQFF

J: TRBJ2-7
V: TRBV4-1
CDR3: CASSQDQSDTCLGRCEQYF

J: TRBJ2-5
V: TRBV5-1
CDR3: CASSHEVTVETQYF

J: TRBJ2-7
V: TRBV7-3
CDR3: CASSPVPGAEQYF

J: TRBJ2-5
V: TRBV5-1
CDR3: CASSLGKVRETQYF

J: TRBJ2-7
V: TRBV11-2
CDR3: CASSSLAGAAYEQYF

J: TRBJ2-3
V: TRBV20-1
CDR3: CSASVRTAYSSTDTQYF

J: TRBJ2-7
V: TRBV2
CDR3: CASSTGRTLFYEQYF

J: TRBJ1-2
V: TRBV6-5
CDR3: CASSLNRGNYGYTF

J: TRBJ2-7
V: TRBV6-2/TRBV6-3
CDR3: CASSYSGEGYEQYF

J: TRBJ2-7
V: TRBV3-1
CDR3: CASSQGLAGYEQYF

J: TRBJ2-2
V: TRBV4-3
CDR3: CASSQGQGANTGELFF

J: TRBJ2-1
V: TRBV5-1
CDR3: CASSKTSGGVNEQFF

J: TRBJ2-7
V: TRBV20-1
CDR3: CSASPGGLVGEQYF

J: TRBJ2-7
V: TRBV2
CDR3: CASSEEGGRALEQYF

J: TRBJ2-7
V: TRBV15
CDR3: CATSRSRASEQYF

J: TRBJ2-3
V: TRBV7-6
CDR3: CASSVSGGSTDTQYF

J: TRBJ1-1
V: TRBV6-2/TRBV6-3
CDR3: CASSDPGQGKWNF

J: TRBJ1-2
V: TRBV12-3/TRBV12-4
CDR3: CASSLTTGAKNTF

J: TRBJ1-1
V: TRBV19
CDR3: CASSLSDWGNTEAFF